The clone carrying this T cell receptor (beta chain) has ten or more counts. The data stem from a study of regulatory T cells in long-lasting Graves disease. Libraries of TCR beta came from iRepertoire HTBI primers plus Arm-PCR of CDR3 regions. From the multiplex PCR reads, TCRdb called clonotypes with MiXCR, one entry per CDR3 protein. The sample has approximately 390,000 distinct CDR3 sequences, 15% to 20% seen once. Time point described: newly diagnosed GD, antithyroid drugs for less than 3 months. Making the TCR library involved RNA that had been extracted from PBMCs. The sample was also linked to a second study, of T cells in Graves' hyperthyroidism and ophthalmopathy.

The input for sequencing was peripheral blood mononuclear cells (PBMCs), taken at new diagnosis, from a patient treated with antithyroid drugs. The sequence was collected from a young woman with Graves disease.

As DNA, the CDR3 is TGTGCCAGCAGCTCCCTAGTACTTAGCTCCTACGAGCAGTACTTC. Amino acid sequence: CASSSLVLSSYEQYF. The V gene is TRBV2, the J gene TRBJ2-7; no reliable D call. Germline V CDR1 and CDR2: SNHLY, FYNNEI. V lost 6 bases, J lost 0 bases, and 15 bases lay in between. The CDR3 spans 15 residues.